This T cell receptor (beta chain) originates from a study of T cell repertoires in cytomegalovirus infection (dated by TCRdb to between 2018 and 2021). Broadly, across the study: Donor HLA type was relevant to the analysis, because carriage of CMV infection together with the matching HLA type was indicated by public TCR beta signatures. General conclusions and limits of the study: The ex vivo response was dominated by HLA-C-restricted CMV-specific TCR beta clonotypes, which also provided the single most frequent clonotype in two of eight donors. In both this cohort and an independent cohort of some 350 donors, the cumulative frequency of public TCR beta family members distinguished carriers of CMV infection plus the relevant HLA type.

The instrument was an Illumina HiSeq 1500. The public sequencing data were trimmed at Q25 with fastp and processed into clonotypes with MiXCR by TCRdb, which kept only in-frame beta chains. Merged by CDR3 protein, the rows form single entries marked with the most common genes and DNA. The sample records 200,000 to 300,000 distinct CDR3 sequences, 8% to 9.5% of which are singletons. The ten most abundant clones make up less than 15% of the sample. In its sample, this clonotype was seen many times. Its binding antigen is unknown. Nothing much larger sits one base from this clone, and base qualities are not available. Counted from cysteine to phenylalanine, this CDR3 has 15 amino acids. Only the CDR3 DNA is retained, 45 bases long and in frame from the first base. CDR1 SGHAT and CDR2 FQNNGV were looked up in the germline V gene. Ends trimmed: V by 5 bases, J by 6 bases; bases unmatched to a gene: 5.

The sample was PBMCs. The clonotype comes from a human donor in good health (CMV status not recorded). Some clones in this sample may be carry-over from other donors' samples. Recombination joined TRBV11-2 with TRBJ1-6; TRBD1 matches 9 bases in the middle. The DNA sequence is TGTGCCAGCAGCCATGGACAGGGGTTTAATTCACCCCTCCACTTT. Its protein product is CASSHGQGFNSPLHF.